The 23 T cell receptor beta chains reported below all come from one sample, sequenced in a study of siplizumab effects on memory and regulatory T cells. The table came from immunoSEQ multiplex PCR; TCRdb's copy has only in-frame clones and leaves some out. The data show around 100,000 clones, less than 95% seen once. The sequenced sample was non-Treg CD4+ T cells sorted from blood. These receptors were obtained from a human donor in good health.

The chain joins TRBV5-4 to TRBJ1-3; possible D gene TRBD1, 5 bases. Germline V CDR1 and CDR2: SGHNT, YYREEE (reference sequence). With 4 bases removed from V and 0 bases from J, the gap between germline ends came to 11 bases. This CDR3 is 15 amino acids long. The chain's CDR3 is CASSAGPNSGNTIYF. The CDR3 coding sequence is TGTGCCAGCAGCGCGGGACCGAACTCTGGAAACACCATATATTTT.

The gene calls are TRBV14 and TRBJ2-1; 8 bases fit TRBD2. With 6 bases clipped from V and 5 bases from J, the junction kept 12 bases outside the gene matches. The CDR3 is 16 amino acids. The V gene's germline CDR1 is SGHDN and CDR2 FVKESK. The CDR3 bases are TGTGCCAGCAGAGAAGTTACTAGCGGAAGAGACAATGAGCAGTTCTTC. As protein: CASREVTSGRDNEQFF.

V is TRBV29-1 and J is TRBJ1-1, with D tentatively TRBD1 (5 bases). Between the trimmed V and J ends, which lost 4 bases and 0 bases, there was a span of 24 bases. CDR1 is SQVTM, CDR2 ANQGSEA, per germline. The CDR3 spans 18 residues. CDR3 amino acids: CSVAGFFKDLHMNTEAFF. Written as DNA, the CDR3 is TGCAGCGTTGCAGGGTTTTTTAAAGATCTCCACATGAACACTGAAGCTTTCTTT.

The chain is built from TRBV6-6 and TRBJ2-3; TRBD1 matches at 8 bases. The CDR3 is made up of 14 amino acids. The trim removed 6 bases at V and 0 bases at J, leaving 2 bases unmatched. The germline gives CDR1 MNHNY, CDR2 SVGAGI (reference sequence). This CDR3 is CASRTGGSTDTQYF. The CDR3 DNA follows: TGTGCCAGCAGAACAGGGGGAAGCACAGATACGCAGTATTTT.

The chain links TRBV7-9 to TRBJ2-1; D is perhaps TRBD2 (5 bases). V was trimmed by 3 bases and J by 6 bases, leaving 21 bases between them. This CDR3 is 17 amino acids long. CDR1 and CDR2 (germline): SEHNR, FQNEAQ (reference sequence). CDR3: CASSFDLGVLNTNEQFF. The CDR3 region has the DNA TGTGCCAGCAGCTTTGACCTCGGGGTGTTAAATACCAATGAGCAGTTCTTC.

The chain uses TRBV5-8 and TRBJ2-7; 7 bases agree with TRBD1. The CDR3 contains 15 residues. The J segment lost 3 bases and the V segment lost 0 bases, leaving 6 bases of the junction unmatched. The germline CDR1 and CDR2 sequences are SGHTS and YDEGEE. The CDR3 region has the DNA TGTGCCAGCAGCTTGGGTCCCCAGGGGGACTACGAGCAGTACTTC. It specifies CASSLGPQGDYEQYF.

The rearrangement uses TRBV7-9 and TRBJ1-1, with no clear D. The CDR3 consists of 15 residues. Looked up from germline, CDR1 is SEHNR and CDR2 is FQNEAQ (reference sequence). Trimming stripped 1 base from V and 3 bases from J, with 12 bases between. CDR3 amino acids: CASSLGTTRDTEAFF. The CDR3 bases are TGTGCCAGCAGCTTAGGAACCACCAGAGACACTGAAGCTTTCTTT. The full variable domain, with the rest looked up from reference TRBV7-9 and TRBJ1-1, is DTGVSQNPRHKITKRGQNVTFRCDPISEHNRLYWYRQTLGQGPEFLTYFQNEAQLEKSRLLSDRFSAERPKGSFSTLEIQRTEQGDSAMYLCASSLGTTRDTEAFFGQGTRLTVV.

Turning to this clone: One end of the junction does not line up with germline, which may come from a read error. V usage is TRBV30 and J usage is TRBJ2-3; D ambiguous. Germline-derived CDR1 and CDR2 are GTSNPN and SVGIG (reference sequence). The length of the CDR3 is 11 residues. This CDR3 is CAWTRTNTQYF. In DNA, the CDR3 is TGTGCCTGGACACGCACAAATACGCAGTATTTT.

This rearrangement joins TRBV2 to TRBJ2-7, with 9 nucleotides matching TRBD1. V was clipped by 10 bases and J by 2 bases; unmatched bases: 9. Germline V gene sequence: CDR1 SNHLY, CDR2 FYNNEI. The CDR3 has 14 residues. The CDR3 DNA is TGTGCCACCGTCACCGGGACAGGGCCCTACGAGCAGTACTTC. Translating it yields CATVTGTGPYEQYF.

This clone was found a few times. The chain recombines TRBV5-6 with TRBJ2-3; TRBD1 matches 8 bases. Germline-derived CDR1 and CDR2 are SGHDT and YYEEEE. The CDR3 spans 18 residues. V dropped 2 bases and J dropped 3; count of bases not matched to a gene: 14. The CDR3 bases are TGTGCCAGCAGCTTTCCCAGGGGGCAAGGAATTAGGACAGATACGCAGTATTTT. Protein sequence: CASSFPRGQGIRTDTQYF.

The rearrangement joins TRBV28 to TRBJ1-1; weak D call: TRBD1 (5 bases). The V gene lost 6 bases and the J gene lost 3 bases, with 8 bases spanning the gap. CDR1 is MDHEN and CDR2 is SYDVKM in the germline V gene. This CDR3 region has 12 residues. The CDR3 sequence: CASSPRDTEAFF. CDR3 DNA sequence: TGTGCCAGCAGCCCCAGGGACACTGAAGCTTTCTTT.

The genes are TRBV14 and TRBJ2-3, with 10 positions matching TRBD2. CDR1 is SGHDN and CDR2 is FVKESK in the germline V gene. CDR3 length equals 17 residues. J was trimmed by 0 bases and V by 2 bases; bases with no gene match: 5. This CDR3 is CASSQPGLASSTDTQYF. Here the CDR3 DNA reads TGTGCCAGCAGCCAACCGGGACTAGCGTCTAGCACAGATACGCAGTATTTT.

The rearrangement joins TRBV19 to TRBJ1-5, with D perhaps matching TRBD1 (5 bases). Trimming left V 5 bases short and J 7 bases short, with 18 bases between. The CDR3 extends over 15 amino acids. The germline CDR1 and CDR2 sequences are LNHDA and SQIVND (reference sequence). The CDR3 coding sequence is TGTGCCAGTAGTCCCGCGACAGTATCCGGGCAGCCCCAGCATTTT. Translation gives CASSPATVSGQPQHF.

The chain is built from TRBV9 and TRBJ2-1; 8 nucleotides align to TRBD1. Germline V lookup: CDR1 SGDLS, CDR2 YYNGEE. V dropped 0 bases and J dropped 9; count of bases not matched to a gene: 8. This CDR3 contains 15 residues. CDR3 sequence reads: CASSVGGRGQGEQFF. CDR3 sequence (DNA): TGTGCCAGCAGCGTAGGGGGCAGGGGGCAAGGTGAGCAGTTCTTC. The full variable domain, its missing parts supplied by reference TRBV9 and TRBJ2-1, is DSGVTQTPKHLITATGQRVTLRCSPRSGDLSVYWYQQSLDQGLQFLIQYYNGEERAKGNILERFSAQQFPDLHSELNLSSLELGDSALYFCASSVGGRGQGEQFFGPGTRLTVL.

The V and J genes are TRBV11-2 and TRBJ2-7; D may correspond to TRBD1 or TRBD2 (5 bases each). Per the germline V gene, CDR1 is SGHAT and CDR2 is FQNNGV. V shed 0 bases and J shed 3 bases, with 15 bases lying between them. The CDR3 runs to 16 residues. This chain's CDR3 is CASSLDPEKGRYEQYF. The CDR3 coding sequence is TGTGCCAGCAGCTTAGATCCGGAAAAGGGACGCTACGAGCAGTACTTC.

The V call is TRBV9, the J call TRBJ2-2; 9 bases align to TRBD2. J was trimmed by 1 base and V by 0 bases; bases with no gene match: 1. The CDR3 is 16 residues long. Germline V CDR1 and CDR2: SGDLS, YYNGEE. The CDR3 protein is CASSVAAGGNTGELFF. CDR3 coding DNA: TGTGCCAGCAGCGTAGCAGCGGGAGGGAACACCGGGGAGCTGTTTTTT.

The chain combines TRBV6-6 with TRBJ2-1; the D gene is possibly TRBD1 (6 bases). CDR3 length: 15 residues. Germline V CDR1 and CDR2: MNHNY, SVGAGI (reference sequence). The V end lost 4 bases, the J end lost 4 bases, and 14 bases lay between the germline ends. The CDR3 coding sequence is TGTGCCAGCAGTTGGTCCAGGGGCGAATACAATGAGCAGTTCTTC. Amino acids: CASSWSRGEYNEQFF.

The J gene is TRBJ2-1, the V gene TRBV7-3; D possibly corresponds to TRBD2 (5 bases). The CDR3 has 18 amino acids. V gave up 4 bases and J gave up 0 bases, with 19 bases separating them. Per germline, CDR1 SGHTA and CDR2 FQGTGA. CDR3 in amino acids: CASSSRSQRLSSYNEQFF. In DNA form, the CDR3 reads TGTGCCAGCAGCTCCAGAAGCCAGCGGCTTAGCTCCTACAATGAGCAGTTCTTC.

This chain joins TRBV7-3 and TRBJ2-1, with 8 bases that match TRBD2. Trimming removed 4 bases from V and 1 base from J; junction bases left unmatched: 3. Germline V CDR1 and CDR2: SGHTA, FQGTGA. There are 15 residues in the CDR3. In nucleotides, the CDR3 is TGTGCCAGCAGCTCCGGACTAGCATCCTACAATGAGCAGTTCTTC. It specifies CASSSGLASYNEQFF.

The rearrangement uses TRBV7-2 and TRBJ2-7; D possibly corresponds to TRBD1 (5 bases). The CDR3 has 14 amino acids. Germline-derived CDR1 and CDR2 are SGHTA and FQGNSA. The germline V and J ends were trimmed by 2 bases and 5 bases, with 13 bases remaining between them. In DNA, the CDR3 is TGTGCCAGCAGCTTAAGGCGCAGGGCCCACGAGCAGTACTTC. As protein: CASSLRRRAHEQYF.

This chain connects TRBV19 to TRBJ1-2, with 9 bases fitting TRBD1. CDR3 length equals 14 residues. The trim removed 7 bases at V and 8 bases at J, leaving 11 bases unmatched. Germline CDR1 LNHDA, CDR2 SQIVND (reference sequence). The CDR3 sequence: CASTPQQGARGYTF. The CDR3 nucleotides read TGTGCCAGTACCCCGCAACAGGGGGCCCGGGGCTACACCTTC. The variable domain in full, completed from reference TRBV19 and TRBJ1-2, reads DGGITQSPKYLFRKEGQNVTLSCEQNLNHDAMYWYRQDPGQGLRLIYYSQIVNDFQKGDIAEGYSVSREKKESFPLTVTSAQKNPTAFYLCASTPQQGARGYTFGSGTRLTVV.

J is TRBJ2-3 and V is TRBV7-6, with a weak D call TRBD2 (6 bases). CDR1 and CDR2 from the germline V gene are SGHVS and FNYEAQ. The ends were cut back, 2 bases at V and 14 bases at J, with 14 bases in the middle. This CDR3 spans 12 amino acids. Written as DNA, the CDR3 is TGTGCCAGCAGCTTAAGGACTAATCGTCTGTATTTT. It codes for CASSLRTNRLYF.

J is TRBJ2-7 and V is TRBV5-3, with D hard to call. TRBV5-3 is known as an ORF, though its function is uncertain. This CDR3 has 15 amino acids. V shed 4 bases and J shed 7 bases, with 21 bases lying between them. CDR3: CARSQRPASKEEQYF. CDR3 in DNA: TGTGCCAGAAGCCAGAGACCCGCCAGCAAGGAGGAGCAGTACTTC.